Below are 22 T cell receptor beta chains sequenced from a single sample in a study of shared clonotypes between healthy human individuals. The repertoire was sequenced with immunoSEQ multiplex PCR; TCRdb's copy has only in-frame clones and lacks some. The data show about 960,000 clones, with 76% seen just once and about 1.5% held by the top ten. Source material: memory CD4+ T cells sorted from blood. Stated subset: CD45RA-negative fraction. The receptors come from a man between 18 and 35 years old in good health.

The V gene is TRBV6-1, the J gene TRBJ2-7; weak D call: TRBD2 (5 bases). V lost 2 bases to trimming and J lost 11 bases, with 19 bases between them. The germline V gene encodes CDR1 MNHNS and CDR2 SASEGT. The CDR3 loop spans 14 amino acids. CDR3 sequence reads: CASSETGGRKMEYF. The CDR3 DNA reads TGTGCCAGCAGTGAAACGGGCGGGCGGAAAATGGAGTACTTC.

The CDR3 protein is CASSGWQIFQETQYF. The CDR3 DNA reads as TGTGCCAGCAGTGGGTGGCAGATTTTCCAAGAGACCCAGTACTTC. The chain joins TRBV6-1 to TRBJ2-5; D call uncertain. Germline V gene sequence: CDR1 MNHNS, CDR2 SASEGT. The CDR3 is 15 amino acids. The V and J ends lost 4 bases and 1 base respectively, with 13 bases between them.

The CDR3 spells CASSQGWEQYF. CDR3 bases: TGTGCCAGCAGTCAAGGGTGGGAGCAGTACTTC. The rearrangement links TRBV28 to TRBJ2-7, with D hard to call. The CDR3 has 11 residues. CDR1 is MDHEN, CDR2 SYDVKM, per germline. Between the trimmed V and J ends, which lost 5 bases and 7 bases, there was a span of 9 bases.

This chain joins TRBV6-1 and TRBJ2-1, with 8 positions matching TRBD2. V lost 7 bases and J lost 2; bases outside the gene matches: 4. Germline V gene sequence: CDR1 MNHNS, CDR2 SASEGT. The CDR3 runs 14 residues. The CDR3 nucleotides are TGTGCCAGCACCAAAGCGGGAGCCTACAATGAGCAGTTCTTC. Its translation is CASTKAGAYNEQFF.

The chain has TRBV28 and TRBJ2-1, with 7 bases fitting TRBD2. The CDR3 covers 14 residues. The germline V gene has CDR1 MDHEN and CDR2 SYDVKM. V dropped 1 base and J dropped 7; count of bases not matched to a gene: 4. CDR3 sequence: CASSLLAGRNEQFF. The CDR3 nucleotides read TGTGCCAGCAGTTTATTAGCCGGGAGGAATGAGCAGTTCTTC.

V is TRBV30 and J is TRBJ1-1, with unresolved D. The CDR3 loop spans 15 amino acids. CDR1 and CDR2 (germline): GTSNPN, SVGIG (reference sequence). Trimming took 1 base from V and 4 from J, leaving 16 bases between them. CDR3: CAWSDSRKRGTEAFF. The CDR3 DNA reads as TGTGCCTGGAGTGATTCTAGGAAAAGAGGCACTGAAGCTTTCTTT.

The chain recombines TRBV7-9 with TRBJ1-2; D remains unclear. V was pared by 3 bases and J by 4 bases, with 12 bases between. The CDR3 contains 14 residues. Germline loops: CDR1 SEHNR, CDR2 FQNEAQ (reference sequence). CDR3 region: CASSFHLQLYGYTF. The CDR3 DNA sequence: TGTGCCAGCAGCTTCCATTTACAGCTCTATGGCTACACCTTC.

This chain links TRBV19 with TRBJ1-2; 8 positions match TRBD1. The germline CDR1 and CDR2 sequences are LNHDA and SQIVND (reference sequence). J gave up 2 bases and V 4 bases, and 3 bases lay outside the gene matches. The CDR3 has 14 residues. The CDR3: CASSTDRANYGYTF. As DNA, the CDR3 is TGTGCCAGTAGTACGGACAGGGCCAACTATGGCTACACCTTC.

V is TRBV18 and J is TRBJ1-6, with a weak D call TRBD1 (6 bases). The V gene lost 6 bases and the J gene lost 9 bases, with 18 bases spanning the gap. The CDR3 consists of 15 residues. Germline loops: CDR1 KGHSH, CDR2 LQKENI. The CDR3 bases are TGTGCCAGCTCCCCCGCGGGGGGGGCTAGTTCACCCCTCCACTTT. Protein: CASSPAGGASSPLHF.

This chain uses TRBV30 with TRBJ2-6, with TRBD1 as a possible D gene (6 bases). The CDR3 loop spans 17 amino acids. Trimming took 6 bases from V and 2 from J, leaving 20 bases between them. The germline gives CDR1 GTSNPN, CDR2 SVGIG (reference sequence). CDR3 bases: TGTGCCTGTCGGGTTTACAGGGAAGTCGCTGGGGCCAACGTCCTGACTTTC. Translated, it gives CACRVYREVAGANVLTF.

The chain employs TRBV6-1 and TRBJ1-1, with 11 bases fitting TRBD1. The CDR3 is 13 residues long. With V trimmed by 2 bases and J by 10 bases, 3 bases remained unmatched. The germline CDR1 and CDR2 sequences are MNHNS and SASEGT. CDR3 sequence (DNA): TGTGCCAGCAGTGAAAAGGGACAGGGGGGAGCTTTCTTT. It encodes CASSEKGQGGAFF.

The rearrangement joins TRBV19 to TRBJ1-2; D perhaps matches TRBD1 (6 bases). The CDR3 consists of 14 residues. Germline V gene lookup returns CDR1 LNHDA and CDR2 SQIVND (reference sequence). Trimming left V 4 bases short and J 0 bases short, with 9 bases between. CDR3 DNA sequence: TGTGCCAGTAGTAGGACAGCCACTAACTATGGCTACACCTTC. The encoded protein is CASSRTATNYGYTF.

The rearrangement joins TRBV5-1 to TRBJ1-2; 9 bases align to TRBD1. In germline, CDR1 is SGHRS, CDR2 YFSETQ. The CDR3 has 13 residues. V lost 3 bases to trimming and J lost 8 bases; unmatched junction nucleotides: 5. The CDR3 nucleotides are TGCGCCAGCAGCTCAAGGACAGGGGACGGCTACACCTTC. Protein: CASSSRTGDGYTF.

The chain uses TRBV28 and TRBJ1-2; 9 bases fit TRBD1. Germline CDR1 MDHEN, CDR2 SYDVKM. The CDR3 consists of 14 residues. V trimming: 6 bases; J trimming: 2 bases; junction bases outside the gene matches: 4. The CDR3 protein is CASSRGTGNYGYTF. The CDR3 region has the DNA TGTGCCAGCAGCCGCGGGACAGGGAACTATGGCTACACCTTC.

This chain links TRBV6-1 with TRBJ2-3; the match to TRBD1 covers 9 bases. CDR3 length: 16 amino acids. V was clipped by 4 bases and J by 3 bases; unmatched bases: 8. Germline CDR1 and CDR2: MNHNS and SASEGT. CDR3 protein: CASSVGTGRGTDTQYF. CDR3 coding DNA: TGTGCCAGCAGTGTTGGGACAGGGAGGGGAACAGATACGCAGTATTTT.

The V gene is TRBV7-3, the J gene TRBJ1-6; 8 bases fit TRBD1. J gave up 6 bases and V 2 bases, and 3 bases lay outside the gene matches. This CDR3 region has 15 residues. Per germline, CDR1 SGHTA and CDR2 FQGTGA. CDR3 in amino acids: CASSLEGQVNSPLHF. The CDR3 nucleotides are TGTGCCAGCAGCTTAGAGGGACAGGTTAATTCACCCCTCCACTTT.

As to this clone: At the DNA level, this CDR3 is encoded by other sequences in the same sample as well. The chain employs TRBV2 and TRBJ1-3; weak D call: TRBD1 (5 bases). The CDR3 is 14 residues long. CDR1 is SNHLY and CDR2 is FYNNEI in the germline V gene. Trimming removed 4 bases from V and 0 bases from J, with 7 bases in between. CDR3 loop: CASSAGTSGNTIYF. CDR3 nucleotide sequence: TGTGCCAGCAGTGCGGGGACCTCTGGAAACACCATATATTTT.

This clone was recorded a few times. The chain employs TRBV4-3 and TRBJ2-6; D unresolved. The CDR3 runs to 15 residues. Germline CDR1 reads LGHNA; CDR2 reads YSLEER. V gave up 0 bases and J gave up 8 bases, with 11 bases separating them. The CDR3 spells CASSQDLATSNVLTF. CDR3 in DNA: TGCGCCAGCAGCCAAGATTTAGCTACGTCCAACGTCCTGACTTTC.

This clone was counted between two and nine times. The chain couples TRBV6-5 to TRBJ2-7; the D gene is possibly TRBD2 (6 bases). CDR1 and CDR2 (germline): MNHEY, SVGAGI. V lost 5 bases, J lost 7 bases, and 12 bases lay in between. The CDR3 has 12 residues. The CDR3 region is CASSGTSHEQYF. DNA for the CDR3: TGTGCCAGCAGTGGGACTTCACATGAGCAGTACTTC.

The rearrangement uses TRBV27 and TRBJ2-1, with 9 bases fitting TRBD2. The CDR3 spans 14 residues. In germline, CDR1 is MNHEY, CDR2 SMNVEV (reference sequence). V gave up 6 bases and J gave up 13 bases; unmatched junction bases: 13. For the CDR3, the DNA is TGTGCCAGCAGCATAGCGGGAGTAGGGCTTAATCAGTTCTTC. It translates to CASSIAGVGLNQFF.

V is TRBV28 and J is TRBJ2-7; TRBD2 matches at 9 bases. The length of the CDR3 is 15 residues. Germline lookup yields CDR1 MDHEN and CDR2 SYDVKM. The trim removed 2 bases at V and 4 bases at J, leaving 6 bases unmatched. The CDR3 coding sequence is TGTGCCAGCAGTTTAAAGGCGGGAGGGAAATACGAGCAGTACTTC. This codes for CASSLKAGGKYEQYF.

The CDR3 spells CAIRAGQAYNEQFF. CDR3 sequence (DNA): TGTGCCATCAGGGCCGGACAGGCCTACAATGAGCAGTTCTTC. The V call is TRBV10-3, the J call TRBJ2-1, with 7 bases identical to TRBD1. In germline, CDR1 is ENHRY, CDR2 SYGVKD. J was trimmed by 2 bases and V by 6 bases; bases with no gene match: 4. The CDR3 loop spans 14 amino acids.